This is a list of T cell receptor beta chains from one sample in a study of cytomegalovirus exposure and HLA in healthy donors. Libraries were prepared by immunoSEQ multiplex PCR; TCRdb keeps only in-frame clonotypes and omits some of them. Here the sample spans some 60,000 clones, over 75% being singletons. The sequenced sample consisted of PBMCs. The receptor set was obtained from a male donor in good health and CMV-seronegative. CDR3s include the opening cysteine and the closing phenylalanine or tryptophan. A D gene is named only where the DNA matches it firmly. Size tells how often a clone was seen (once, few, many) or the class of an expanded clone, and some rows leave it out.

j_gene: TRBJ2-7; d_gene: NA; v_gene: TRBV15; abundance: few; CDR3nt: TGTGCCACGGGCACCAGGGGCGAATTCTACGAGCAGTACTTC; CDR3aa: CATGTRGEFYEQYF
j_gene: TRBJ1-2; d_gene: NA; v_gene: TRBV5-4; abundance: NA; CDR3nt: TGTGCCAGCAGCTTGGCGTCCGGGGTCTATGGCTACACCTTC; CDR3aa: CASSLASGVYGYTF
j_gene: TRBJ1-1; d_gene: TRBD1; v_gene: TRBV18; abundance: NA; CDR3nt: TGTGCCAGCTCACCATGGACAGGGCAGATGAACACTGAAGCTTTCTTT; CDR3aa: CASSPWTGQMNTEAFF
j_gene: TRBJ1-2; d_gene: TRBD1; v_gene: TRBV5-4; abundance: NA; CDR3nt: TGTGCCAGCAGCTTACAGGGGGCCTATGGCTACACCTTC; CDR3aa: CASSLQGAYGYTF
j_gene: TRBJ2-6; d_gene: NA; v_gene: TRBV30; abundance: few; CDR3nt: TGTGCCTGGAGGTTTCTCGGGGCCAACGTCCTGACTTTC; CDR3aa: CAWRFLGANVLTF
j_gene: TRBJ1-2; d_gene: TRBD1; v_gene: TRBV25-1; abundance: NA; CDR3nt: TGTGCCAGCAGTGCCCAGGGGGAGGTGGTCTATGGCTACACCTTC; CDR3aa: CASSAQGEVVYGYTF
j_gene: TRBJ1-1; d_gene: NA; v_gene: TRBV7-9; abundance: NA; CDR3nt: TGTGCCAGCAGCTCAGGGACTTTGAACACTGAAGCTTTCTTT; CDR3aa: CASSSGTLNTEAFF
j_gene: TRBJ1-3; d_gene: NA; v_gene: TRBV19; abundance: few; CDR3nt: TGTGCCAGTAGTATTCTTCTGCAGGATCCCTCTGGAAACACCATATATTTT; CDR3aa: CASSILLQDPSGNTIYF
j_gene: TRBJ1-2; d_gene: NA; v_gene: TRBV29-1; abundance: NA; CDR3nt: TGCAGCGTTGAAGACGGGAACTATGGCTACACCTTC; CDR3aa: CSVEDGNYGYTF
j_gene: TRBJ2-7; d_gene: TRBD1; v_gene: TRBV5-6; abundance: NA; CDR3nt: TGTGCCAGCAGCTCCTGGGGACAGGGGGCATGGTCCTACGAGCAGTACTTC; CDR3aa: CASSSWGQGAWSYEQYF
j_gene: TRBJ2-7; d_gene: NA; v_gene: TRBV13; abundance: NA; CDR3nt: TGTGCCAGCAGTCAAACCCTTGACACAGCCTACGAGCAGTACTTC; CDR3aa: CASSQTLDTAYEQYF
j_gene: TRBJ2-3; d_gene: TRBD1; v_gene: TRBV6-6; abundance: NA; CDR3nt: TGTGCCAGCAGCTGGGGACAGGGTGGAACAGATACGCAGTATTTT; CDR3aa: CASSWGQGGTDTQYF
j_gene: TRBJ2-1; d_gene: TRBD2; v_gene: TRBV5-1; abundance: few; CDR3nt: TGCGCCAGCAGCTTGGGACTAGCGGGGGCCAACTACAATGAGCAGTTCTTC; CDR3aa: CASSLGLAGANYNEQFF
j_gene: TRBJ1-1; d_gene: NA; v_gene: TRBV18; abundance: NA; CDR3nt: TGTGCCAGCTCACCACCGTGGAGTAACACTGAAGCTTTCTTT; CDR3aa: CASSPPWSNTEAFF
j_gene: TRBJ2-3; d_gene: TRBD2; v_gene: TRBV29-1; abundance: NA; CDR3nt: TGCAGCGGATTAGCGGGGGGGCCGATCACAGATACGCAGTATTTT; CDR3aa: CSGLAGGPITDTQYF
j_gene: TRBJ2-7; d_gene: TRBD1; v_gene: TRBV7-3; abundance: few; CDR3nt: TGTGCCAGCAGCACGGACAGGGGCGAGCAGTACTTC; CDR3aa: CASSTDRGEQYF
j_gene: TRBJ1-2; d_gene: NA; v_gene: TRBV2; abundance: NA; CDR3nt: TGTGCCAGCAGTGAGAGGGGGGGCAGGGGCGACTATGGCTACACCTTC; CDR3aa: CASSERGGRGDYGYTF
j_gene: TRBJ1-2; d_gene: NA; v_gene: TRBV4-3; abundance: NA; CDR3nt: TGCGCCAGCAGCTCGAGGGCAGGTTATGGCTACACCTTC; CDR3aa: CASSSRAGYGYTF
j_gene: TRBJ1-1; d_gene: TRBD1; v_gene: TRBV27; abundance: NA; CDR3nt: TGTGCCAGCAGTTTCGGACAGGGGCTGTACGCTGAAGCTTTCTTT; CDR3aa: CASSFGQGLYAEAFF
j_gene: TRBJ1-1; d_gene: TRBD1; v_gene: TRBV27; abundance: NA; CDR3nt: TGTGCCAGCAGCTTCAGGGGGGCTGAAGCTTTCTTT; CDR3aa: CASSFRGAEAFF
j_gene: TRBJ1-1; d_gene: TRBD1; v_gene: TRBV27; abundance: NA; CDR3nt: TGTGCCAGCAGTCCGAAGACAGGGCCCACTGAAGCTTTCTTT; CDR3aa: CASSPKTGPTEAFF
j_gene: TRBJ1-2; d_gene: TRBD1; v_gene: TRBV6-6; abundance: NA; CDR3nt: TGTGCCAGCAGTTACTCGACAGGGCAGAAAGGCTACACCTTC; CDR3aa: CASSYSTGQKGYTF
j_gene: TRBJ1-2; d_gene: TRBD1; v_gene: TRBV5-6; abundance: NA; CDR3nt: TGTGCCAGCAGTCCAGACAGGGGTAGGGACTATGGCTACACCTTC; CDR3aa: CASSPDRGRDYGYTF
j_gene: TRBJ2-7; d_gene: NA; v_gene: TRBV29-1; abundance: once; CDR3nt: TGCAGCGTTGAGGGGCAGGGTTACGAGCAGTACTTC; CDR3aa: CSVEGQGYEQYF
j_gene: TRBJ1-1; d_gene: TRBD1; v_gene: TRBV19; abundance: NA; CDR3nt: TGTGCCAGTAAAGGAGGGGGCGGGACTGAAGCTTTCTTT; CDR3aa: CASKGGGGTEAFF
j_gene: TRBJ1-1; d_gene: NA; v_gene: TRBV30; abundance: NA; CDR3nt: TGTGCCTGGAGTTCCCTCACAGGGTACACTGAAGCTTTCTTT; CDR3aa: CAWSSLTGYTEAFF
j_gene: TRBJ2-1; d_gene: TRBD2; v_gene: TRBV9; abundance: few; CDR3nt: TGTGCCAGCAGTCCCCTGGGTGGTAGCGGGGCTCTCAACTACAATGAGCAGTTCTTC; CDR3aa: CASSPLGGSGALNYNEQFF
j_gene: TRBJ1-1; d_gene: NA; v_gene: TRBV7-6; abundance: NA; CDR3nt: TGTGCCAGCAGCTTAACGGGTATCGGCACTGAAGCTTTCTTT; CDR3aa: CASSLTGIGTEAFF
j_gene: TRBJ1-2; d_gene: NA; v_gene: TRBV27; abundance: NA; CDR3nt: TGTGCCAGCAGTAACAGGGCGAGGGATGGCTACACCTTC; CDR3aa: CASSNRARDGYTF
j_gene: TRBJ2-5; d_gene: TRBD2; v_gene: TRBV6-5; abundance: NA; CDR3nt: TGTGCCAGCAGGACTAGCGGGGGGGAAGAGGAGACCCAGTACTTC; CDR3aa: CASRTSGGEEETQYF
j_gene: TRBJ1-6; d_gene: TRBD1; v_gene: TRBV7-2; abundance: NA; CDR3nt: TGTGCCAGCAGGCTTGATACAGGGGGCGGATCACCCCTCCACTTT; CDR3aa: CASRLDTGGGSPLHF
j_gene: TRBJ2-1; d_gene: NA; v_gene: TRBV7-6; abundance: NA; CDR3nt: TGTGCCAGCAGCCCACTCCCGGGGTCCTACAATGAGCAGTTCTTC; CDR3aa: CASSPLPGSYNEQFF
j_gene: TRBJ1-6; d_gene: TRBD1; v_gene: TRBV9; abundance: NA; CDR3nt: TGTGCCAGCAGCGTGGAGGGGGCCCCCTATAATTCACCCCTCCACTTT; CDR3aa: CASSVEGAPYNSPLHF
j_gene: TRBJ1-5; d_gene: NA; v_gene: TRBV19; abundance: NA; CDR3nt: TGTGCCAGTAGTATAGCGGAGACGGTTAACTATCAGCCCCAGCATTTT; CDR3aa: CASSIAETVNYQPQHF
j_gene: TRBJ2-2; d_gene: TRBD1; v_gene: TRBV7-6; abundance: NA; CDR3nt: TGTGCCAGCAGCTTAGCCCGACAGGGAAGTACCGGGGAGCTGCTTTTT; CDR3aa: CASSLARQGSTGELLF
j_gene: TRBJ1-2; d_gene: TRBD1; v_gene: TRBV18; abundance: NA; CDR3nt: TGTGCCAGCTCACCAGACAGGGAGTCTAACTATGGCTACACCTTC; CDR3aa: CASSPDRESNYGYTF
j_gene: TRBJ2-7; d_gene: TRBD2; v_gene: TRBV6-5; abundance: NA; CDR3nt: TGTGCCAGCAGTCCGGGGCTAGCGGGGGGGCACGAGCAGTACTTC; CDR3aa: CASSPGLAGGHEQYF
j_gene: TRBJ1-1; d_gene: NA; v_gene: TRBV9; abundance: once; CDR3nt: TGTGCCAGCAACGACAGGTCGTACACTGAAGCTTTCTTT; CDR3aa: CASNDRSYTEAFF
j_gene: TRBJ1-2; d_gene: TRBD1; v_gene: TRBV5-1; abundance: once; CDR3nt: TGCGCCAGCAGCTTGCCTGACAGGGGGATTTATGGCTACACCTTC; CDR3aa: CASSLPDRGIYGYTF
j_gene: TRBJ1-1; d_gene: NA; v_gene: TRBV6-6; abundance: NA; CDR3nt: TGTGCCAGCAGTTACTCGCTCACTCCGAACACTGAAGCTTTCTTT; CDR3aa: CASSYSLTPNTEAFF
j_gene: TRBJ1-1; d_gene: NA; v_gene: TRBV29-1; abundance: NA; CDR3nt: TGCAGCGTTATTACAGGTGGAAGGGCCACTGAAGCTTTCTTT; CDR3aa: CSVITGGRATEAFF
j_gene: TRBJ2-5; d_gene: NA; v_gene: TRBV6-6; abundance: NA; CDR3nt: TGTGCCAGCAGTTACTCTCGGGAGACCCAGTACTTC; CDR3aa: CASSYSRETQYF
j_gene: TRBJ1-1; d_gene: NA; v_gene: TRBV7-5; abundance: few; CDR3nt: TGTGCCAGAAGCGGTCCAAGATTGGGGGGGGGCGTCACTGAAGCTTTCTTT; CDR3aa: CARSGPRLGGGVTEAFF
j_gene: TRBJ2-6; d_gene: TRBD2; v_gene: TRBV30; abundance: NA; CDR3nt: TGTGCCTGGAGTGGGGGGGGCTCTGGGGCCAACGTCCTGACTTTC; CDR3aa: CAWSGGGSGANVLTF